The subject of this entry is one T cell receptor beta chain. The antigen remains undetermined. These data are taken from a study of cytomegalovirus exposure and HLA in healthy donors. Study-level information: In a later analysis, the 130 or so validation repertoires were reported to have used the same platform as the roughly 700 first-cohort repertoires. Study results and caveats: While the bulk of TCR sequences proved rare, some public TCRs turned up in many donors.

Profiling relied on immunoSEQ multiplex PCR, and the TCRdb table lists in-frame clones only, not all of them. This table has fewer than 100,000 clones, around 94% appearing once. Trimming shortened V by 3 bases and J by 7 bases, and 10 bases separated the two germline ends. Germline CDR1 is KGHSH and CDR2 is LQKENI. The CDR3 sequence is 13 residues long. Sequenced: PBMCs. The sequence was collected from a young woman in good health and CMV-seronegative. The gene calls are TRBV18 and TRBJ1-5, with D perhaps TRBD1 (5 bases). DNA for the CDR3: TGTGCCAGCTCACCCCAGGGAAGCCAGCCCCAGCATTTT. This gives the protein CASSPQGSQPQHF. Complete variable domain (other parts from reference TRBV18 and TRBJ1-5): NAGVMQNPRHLVRRRGQEARLRCSPMKGHSHVYWYRQLPEEGLKFMVYLQKENIIDESGMPKERFSAEFPKEGPSILRIQQVVRGDSAAYFCASSPQGSQPQHFGDGTRLSIL.